The next 27 T cell receptor beta chains were all read from a single sample in a study of identical twins. TCRdb fed the 5' RACE reads into MiXCR, producing one record per CDR3 protein. The sample lists some 1,600,000 distinct CDR3 sequences; 32% were seen once. Sequences were obtained from cord blood. Every receptor here comes from a newborn girl in good health.

This clonotype was seen only once. The V gene is TRBV20-1, the J gene TRBJ2-1; D remains ambiguous. The CDR3 sequence is 13 residues long. Germline V gene sequence: CDR1 DFQATT, CDR2 SNEGSKA (reference sequence). Between the trimmed V and J ends, which lost 0 bases and 9 bases, there was a span of 12 bases. CDR3 protein: CSARDGIRSEQFF. The DNA of the CDR3 is TGCAGTGCTAGAGATGGGATTAGGTCTGAGCAGTTCTTC.

The V call is TRBV20-1, the J call TRBJ1-2; 9 bases line up with TRBD1. This CDR3 has 12 residues. Germline V gene data show CDR1 as DFQATT and CDR2 as SNEGSKA (reference sequence). The trim removed 6 bases at V and 6 bases at J, leaving 5 bases unmatched. The DNA for the CDR3 is TGCAGTGCCCTACAGGGGGCCGATGGCTACACCTTC. This gives the protein CSALQGADGYTF.

In its sample, this clonotype was seen a few times. The V gene is TRBV7-8, the J gene TRBJ2-3, with TRBD2 identical over 8 bases. The CDR3 consists of 15 residues. The V gene end was trimmed by 1 base and the J gene end by 8 bases; junction bases not matched to a gene: 8. Per germline, CDR1 SGHVS and CDR2 FQNEAQ. The CDR3 nucleotides are TGTGCCAGCAGCTTAGTATATGGCCGGGGGGGTACGCAGTATTTT. Translated, it gives CASSLVYGRGGTQYF.

The genes are TRBV20-1 and TRBJ2-7; 9 bases are shared with TRBD1. Per germline, CDR1 DFQATT and CDR2 SNEGSKA (reference sequence). The CDR3 consists of 15 residues. Unmatched junction bases numbered 7, after V lost 0 bases and J lost 4 bases. DNA for the CDR3: TGCAGTGCTAGAGATAAGGACAGGGGACGTTACGAGCAGTACTTC. Amino acids: CSARDKDRGRYEQYF.

In this sample, this clonotype turned up a few times. At one end the junction does not follow the germline gene, possibly because of a read error. This chain links TRBV15 with TRBJ1-5; D is uncertain. This CDR3 is built from 13 residues. Germline assignment: CDR1 LNHNV and CDR2 YYDKDF (reference sequence). CDR3 protein: CATSVVGNQPQHF. The CDR3 DNA reads TGTGCTACCAGCGTAGTCGGCAATCAGCCCCAGCATTTT. Drawing the rest from reference TRBV15 and TRBJ1-5, the complete variable domain is DAMVIQNPRYQVTQFGKPVTLSCSQTLNHNVMYWYQQKSSQAPKLLFHYYDKDFNNEADTPDNFQSRRPNTSFCFLDIRSPGLGDTAMYLCATSVVGNQPQHFGDGTRLSIL.

This clonotype was observed a few times. The chain employs TRBV6-2 or TRBV6-3 and TRBJ2-3; tentative D call: TRBD1 (5 bases). Germline CDR1 reads MNHEY; CDR2 reads SVGEGT. This CDR3 comprises 15 residues. V lost 8 bases and J lost 1, with 16 bases in between. For the CDR3, the DNA is TGTGCCAGCTCGGTTCTTCAGGGTGGCACAGATACGCAGTATTTT. Encoded protein: CASSVLQGGTDTQYF.

The chain links TRBV28 to TRBJ2-7; D remains ambiguous. The CDR3 is 16 residues long. Trimming pared 4 bases from V and 0 bases from J, leaving 16 bases between. CDR1 MDHEN and CDR2 SYDVKM come from the germline V gene. The CDR3 is CASSSPTALGSYEQYF. As DNA, the CDR3 is TGTGCCAGCAGTTCCCCGACTGCTTTGGGCTCCTACGAGCAGTACTTC.

V usage is TRBV2 and J usage is TRBJ2-3; 8 bases match TRBD2. Germline CDR1 and CDR2: SNHLY and FYNNEI. The CDR3 is 16 amino acids. V was clipped by 1 base and J by 2 bases; unmatched bases: 5. As DNA, the CDR3 is TGTGCCAGCAGTGAAGGTATTAGCGGGATCACAGATACGCAGTATTTT. Its protein is CASSEGISGITDTQYF. The full variable domain, in which reference TRBV2 and TRBJ2-3 provide the parts outside the CDR3, is EPEVTQTPSHQVTQMGQEVILRCVPISNHLYFYWYRQILGQKVEFLVSFYNNEISEKSEIFDDQFSVERPDGSNFTLKIRSTKLEDSAMYFCASSEGISGITDTQYFGPGTRLTVL.

This clonotype has only a few counts. V is TRBV20-1 and J is TRBJ1-4; TRBD1 aligns across 7 bases. There are 14 residues in the CDR3. Losses at the gene ends were 5 bases for V and 3 bases for J; bases not matched to a gene: 6. CDR1 is DFQATT, CDR2 SNEGSKA, per germline (reference sequence). The CDR3 loop is CSASRGLSNEKLFF. The CDR3 DNA follows: TGCAGTGCTTCCAGGGGGTTGTCTAATGAAAAACTGTTTTTT.

The chain recombines TRBV3-1 with TRBJ1-2, with TRBD1 as a possible D gene (5 bases). The length of the CDR3 is 19 residues. The ends were cut back, 0 bases at V and 4 bases at J, with 24 bases in the middle. The germline CDR1 and CDR2 sequences are LGHDT and YNNKEL (reference sequence). Here the CDR3 DNA reads TGTGCCAGCAGCCAAGATCAGGAGACAGTCCCCCAACCCCTCTATGGCTACACCTTC. This encodes CASSQDQETVPQPLYGYTF.

This clonotype was seen a few times. This chain connects TRBV27 to TRBJ2-7; possibly TRBD1 for D (6 bases). Germline values: CDR1 MNHEY, CDR2 SMNVEV (reference sequence). The CDR3 has 12 residues. Trimming took off 5 bases at V and 10 bases at J, with 15 bases between the two ends. As DNA, the CDR3 is TGTGCCAGCAGTACTGCTGGGACACCCCAGTACTTC. This sequence encodes CASSTAGTPQYF.

This clonotype has a handful of counts. J is TRBJ1-1 and V is TRBV20-1, with D maybe TRBD1 (5 bases). CDR3 length equals 16 residues. Trimming removed 2 bases at V and 1 base at J, with 17 bases between. Per the germline V gene, CDR1 is DFQATT and CDR2 is SNEGSKA (reference sequence). CDR3 in DNA: TGCAGTGCTAGAAAGAGCCAGGGTGGGGCGAACACTGAAGCTTTCTTT. Protein: CSARKSQGGANTEAFF.

The V call is TRBV12-3 or TRBV12-4, the J call TRBJ2-7; 11 nucleotides agree with TRBD2. The DNA end favors TRBJ2-5, so the J call may be wrong. The CDR3 has 15 amino acids. The CDR3 protein is CASSASGRSSETQYF. In DNA, the CDR3 is TGTGCCAGCAGCGCTAGCGGGAGGTCCTCCGAGACCCAGTACTTC.

This clonotype was picked up a small number of times. The gene calls are TRBV9 and TRBJ1-2, with D possibly matching TRBD1 (5 bases). Germline assignment: CDR1 SGDLS and CDR2 YYNGEE. V was clipped by 0 bases and J by 2 bases, with 11 bases between them. The CDR3 has 15 residues. DNA for the CDR3: TGTGCCAGCAGCGTAGCTCCGGGACGGAACTATGGCTACACCTTC. Its translation is CASSVAPGRNYGYTF.

This clonotype was detected once. The chain has TRBV2 and TRBJ2-5; TRBD2 matches at 8 bases. J was trimmed by 11 bases and V by 3 bases; bases with no gene match: 14. The CDR3 is 15 residues long. CDR1 and CDR2 from the germline V gene are SNHLY and FYNNEI. CDR3 amino acids: CASSEQLSGNGEQYF. Here the CDR3 DNA reads TGTGCCAGCAGTGAGCAGCTTAGCGGGAATGGTGAGCAGTACTTC. Full variable domain (missing parts from reference TRBV2 and TRBJ2-5): EPEVTQTPSHQVTQMGQEVILRCVPISNHLYFYWYRQILGQKVEFLVSFYNNEISEKSEIFDDQFSVERPDGSNFTLKIRSTKLEDSAMYFCASSEQLSGNGEQYFGPGTRLLVL.

The chain employs TRBV6-5 and TRBJ2-1, with D possibly TRBD2 on 6 matching bases. This CDR3 spans 14 amino acids. Germline CDR1 and CDR2: MNHEY and SVGAGI. Trimming removed 4 bases from V and 3 bases from J, with 10 bases in between. The DNA for the CDR3 is TGTGCCAGCAGTTCCCGGGGGATCTACAATGAGCAGTTCTTC. This encodes CASSSRGIYNEQFF.

The chain is built from TRBV25-1 and TRBJ1-3, with a tentative D call TRBD1 (5 bases). This CDR3 is built from 23 residues. V lost 0 bases and J 0 bases, leaving 30 bases between the germline ends. Germline CDR1 MGHDK, CDR2 SYGVNS. CDR3: CASSEYILGSRGTPSTSGNTIYF. CDR3 DNA sequence: TGTGCCAGCAGTGAATATATATTAGGGTCTCGAGGGACCCCCTCAACCTCTGGAAACACCATATATTTT.

The V gene is TRBV12-3 or TRBV12-4, the J gene TRBJ1-6; 7 bases align to TRBD1. The length of the CDR3 is 15 residues. Trimming took 4 bases from V and 7 from J; bases not matched to a gene: 7. CDR3 bases: TGTGCCAGCAGTTCCATGGGACAGCTAAATTCACCCCTCCACTTT. Protein sequence: CASSSMGQLNSPLHF.

The rearrangement uses TRBV4-1 and TRBJ2-7, with 8 bases that match TRBD1. CDR3 length equals 16 residues. Per the germline V gene, CDR1 is MGHRA and CDR2 is YSYEKL. The V segment lost 2 bases and the J segment 4 bases; nucleotides outside the gene matches: 10. The CDR3 is CASSQFLGTGKYEQYF. The CDR3 DNA reads as TGCGCCAGCAGCCAATTCCTAGGGACAGGAAAGTACGAGCAGTACTTC.

The V call is TRBV16, the J call TRBJ2-1, with 8 bases matching TRBD2. The J segment lost 6 bases and the V segment lost 1 base, leaving 2 bases of the junction unmatched. The CDR3 contains 14 residues. Germline CDR1 KGHSY, CDR2 FQNENV. In nucleotides, the CDR3 is TGTGCCAGCAGCCAATATCTAGCGGGCAATGAGCAGTTCTTC. Its translation: CASSQYLAGNEQFF.

V usage is TRBV15 and J usage is TRBJ2-5; 9 bases match TRBD1. The J call may be mistaken, given a closer DNA end match to TRBJ2-7. Germline V gives CDR1 LNHNV, CDR2 YYDKDF (reference sequence). The CDR3 contains 16 residues. The CDR3 region is CATSRGTGTGSYEQYF. The CDR3 bases are TGTGCCACCAGCAGGGGGACCGGGACAGGGTCCTACGAGCAGTACTTC.

The gene calls are TRBV5-1 and TRBJ2-1; 13 bases align to TRBD2. V trimming: 0 bases; J trimming: 2 bases; junction bases outside the gene matches: 2. The length of the CDR3 is 17 residues. The V gene's germline CDR1 is SGHRS and CDR2 YFSETQ. The CDR3 sequence is CASSLATSGRAYNEQFF. The DNA for the CDR3 is TGCGCCAGCAGCTTGGCCACTAGCGGGAGGGCCTACAATGAGCAGTTCTTC.

The table lists this clonotype with many counts. The CDR3 region has the DNA TGTGCCAGCAGTTTATTGGGGGGAAACTATGGCTACACCTTC. Translated: CASSLLGGNYGYTF. This chain links TRBV12-3 or TRBV12-4 with TRBJ1-2; tentatively, D is TRBD1 (5 bases). V lost 2 bases, J lost 2 bases, and 9 bases lay in between. The CDR3 sequence is 14 residues long.

The gene calls are TRBV18 and TRBJ2-5, with TRBD2 matching over 8 bases. CDR1 KGHSH and CDR2 LQKENI come from the germline V gene. CDR3 length: 17 residues. V dropped 3 bases and J dropped 1; count of bases not matched to a gene: 10. Here the CDR3 DNA reads TGTGCCAGCTCACCCACGATGACTAGCGAAATCCAAGAGACCCAGTACTTC. It encodes CASSPTMTSEIQETQYF.

V and J are TRBV28 and TRBJ2-1, with 7 bases identical to TRBD2. The end of the DNA fits TRBJ2-7 better, so the J call may be wrong. This CDR3 comprises 15 residues. CDR1 is MDHEN and CDR2 is SYDVKM in the germline V gene. The CDR3 region has the DNA TGTGCCAGCAGCCGAGCGGGGAGCTCCTACAATGAGCAGTACTTC. This sequence encodes CASSRAGSSYNEQYF.

As to this clonotype: An end of the junction differs from the germline gene, which may be a read error. V gene TRBV5-1 combines with J gene TRBJ2-3; D ambiguous. CDR3 length: 13 amino acids. Germline-derived CDR1 and CDR2 are SGHRS and YFSETQ. The CDR3 DNA is TGCGCCAGCAGCTGGGGTCTTTTCAATGAGCAGTACTTT. Protein product: CASSWGLFNEQYF.

The J gene is TRBJ1-5, the V gene TRBV18, with a possible D match to TRBD1 (6 bases). The CDR3 loop spans 17 amino acids. The germline V and J ends were trimmed by 3 bases and 3 bases, with 18 bases remaining between them. The germline V gene has CDR1 KGHSH and CDR2 LQKENI. CDR3 region: CASSPIGGRGLNQPQHF. The CDR3 nucleotides are TGTGCCAGCTCACCGATCGGCGGCCGGGGGCTCAATCAGCCCCAGCATTTT. Looking up the rest from reference TRBV18 and TRBJ1-5 gives the full variable domain: NAGVMQNPRHLVRRRGQEARLRCSPMKGHSHVYWYRQLPEEGLKFMVYLQKENIIDESGMPKERFSAEFPKEGPSILRIQQVVRGDSAAYFCASSPIGGRGLNQPQHFGDGTRLSIL.